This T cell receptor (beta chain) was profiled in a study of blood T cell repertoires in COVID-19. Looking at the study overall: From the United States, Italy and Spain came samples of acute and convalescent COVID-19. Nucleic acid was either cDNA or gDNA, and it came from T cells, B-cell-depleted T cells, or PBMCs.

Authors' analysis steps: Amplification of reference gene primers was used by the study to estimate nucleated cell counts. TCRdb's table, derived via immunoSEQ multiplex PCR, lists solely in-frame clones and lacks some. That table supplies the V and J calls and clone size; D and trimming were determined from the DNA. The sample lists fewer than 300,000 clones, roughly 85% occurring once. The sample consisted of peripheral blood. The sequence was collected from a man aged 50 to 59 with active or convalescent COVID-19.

The CDR3 sequence is CASSATPGAGELFF. The CDR3 nucleotides read TGTGCCAGCAGCGCGACCCCCGGGGCCGGGGAGCTGTTTTTT. The V call is TRBV7-2, the J call TRBJ2-2; TRBD2 is a possible D gene (5 bases). The germline gives CDR1 SGHTA, CDR2 FQGNSA. V was clipped by 5 bases and J by 6 bases, with 13 bases between them. This CDR3 contains 14 residues.